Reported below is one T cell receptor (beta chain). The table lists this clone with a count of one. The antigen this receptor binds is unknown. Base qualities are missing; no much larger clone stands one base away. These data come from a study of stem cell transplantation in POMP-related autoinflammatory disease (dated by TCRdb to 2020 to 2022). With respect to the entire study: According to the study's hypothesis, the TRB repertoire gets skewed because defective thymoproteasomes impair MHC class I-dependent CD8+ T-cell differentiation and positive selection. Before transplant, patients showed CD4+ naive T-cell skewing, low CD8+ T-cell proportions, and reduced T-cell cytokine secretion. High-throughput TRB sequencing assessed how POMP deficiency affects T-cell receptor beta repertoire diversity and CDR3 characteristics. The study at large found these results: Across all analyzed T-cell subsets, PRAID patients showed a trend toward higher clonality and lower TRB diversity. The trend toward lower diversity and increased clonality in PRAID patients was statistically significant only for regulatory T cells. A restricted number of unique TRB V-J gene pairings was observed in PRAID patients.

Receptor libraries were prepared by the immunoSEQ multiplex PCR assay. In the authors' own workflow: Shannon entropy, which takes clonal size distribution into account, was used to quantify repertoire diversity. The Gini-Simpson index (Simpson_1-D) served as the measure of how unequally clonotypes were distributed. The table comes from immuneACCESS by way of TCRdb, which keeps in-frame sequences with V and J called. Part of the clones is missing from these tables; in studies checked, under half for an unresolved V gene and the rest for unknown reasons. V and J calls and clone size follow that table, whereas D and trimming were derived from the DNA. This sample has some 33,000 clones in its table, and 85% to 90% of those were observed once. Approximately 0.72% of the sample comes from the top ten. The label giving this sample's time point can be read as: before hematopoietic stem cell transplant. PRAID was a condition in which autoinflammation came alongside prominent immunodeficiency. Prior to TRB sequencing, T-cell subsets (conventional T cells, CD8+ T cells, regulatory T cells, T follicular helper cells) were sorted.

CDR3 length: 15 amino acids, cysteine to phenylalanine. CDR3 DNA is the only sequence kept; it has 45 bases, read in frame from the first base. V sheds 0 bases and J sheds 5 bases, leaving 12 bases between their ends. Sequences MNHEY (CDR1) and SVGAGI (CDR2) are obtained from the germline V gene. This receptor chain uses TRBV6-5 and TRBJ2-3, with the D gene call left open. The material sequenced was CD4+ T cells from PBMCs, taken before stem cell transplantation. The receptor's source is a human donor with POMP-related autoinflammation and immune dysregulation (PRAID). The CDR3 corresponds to CASSYSVRKEDTQYF. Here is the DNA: TGTGCCAGCAGTTACTCGGTGAGAAAGGAAGATACGCAGTATTTT.